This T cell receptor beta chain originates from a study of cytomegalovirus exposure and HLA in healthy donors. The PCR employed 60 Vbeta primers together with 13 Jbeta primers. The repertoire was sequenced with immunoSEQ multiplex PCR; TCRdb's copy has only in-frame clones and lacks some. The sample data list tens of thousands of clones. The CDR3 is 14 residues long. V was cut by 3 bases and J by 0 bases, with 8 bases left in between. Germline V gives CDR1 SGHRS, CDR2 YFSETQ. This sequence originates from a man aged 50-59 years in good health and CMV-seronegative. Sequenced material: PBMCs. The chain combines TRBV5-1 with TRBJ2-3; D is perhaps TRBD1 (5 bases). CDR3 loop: CASSSTVSTDTQYF. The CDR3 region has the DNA TGCGCCAGCAGCTCGACAGTAAGCACAGATACGCAGTATTTT.